Listed below are T cell receptor beta chains from one sample, sequenced in a study of T-cell memory formation after mild COVID-19. MiXCR, applied by TCRdb to the 5' RACE reads, yields one record per CDR3 protein. Of about half a million distinct CDR3 sequences detected, roughly 18% appear once; the ten largest clones hold over 9%. The sample consisted of PBMCs or a T cell subset sorted from them (not recorded which). The receptor set was obtained from an adult woman who had mild COVID-19 (a few samples of this study predate the infection). Cell type and time point are not known. Both conserved end residues are part of each CDR3. The D gene is left open where the match is weak.

>TRBV4-1|NA
CASSQPSPGFEQYF
>TRBV11-2|TRBD2
CASSSPIAGGHYEQYF
>TRBV7-9|NA
CASSLRTSLTDTQYF
>TRBV6-5|TRBD1
CASSWDRPTWELFF
>TRBV6-5|NA
CASSYAAGELFF
>TRBV9|NA
CASSVGIEGRENIQYF
>TRBV3-1|NA
CASSQDRRALNTEAFF
>TRBV5-1|NA
CASSLVPGATYTEAFF
>TRBV20-1|NA
CSARGGSSYEQYF
>TRBV7-9|TRBD2
CASSPGTSGGSSYNEQFF
>TRBV30|NA
CAWRAGPLQWHEQFF
>TRBV24-1|NA
CATSLTGGGATNTQYF
>TRBV19|TRBD1
CASSLGGHSEKLFF
>TRBV12-3/TRBV12-4|NA
CASSRNDSPSRGEQYF
>TRBV20-1|TRBD2
CSARDSGRPQETQYF
>TRBV5-6|NA
CASSRKPALNTEAFF
>TRBV30|TRBD1
CAWTPDRGHGYTF
>TRBV11-1|NA
CASSPEMNTEAFF
>TRBV20-1|NA
CSARSYTTGELFF
>TRBV19|NA
CASTAATGELFF
>TRBV20-1|TRBD2
CSACRGAYNEQFF
>TRBV12-3/TRBV12-4|NA
CASSLQLPGTYEQYF
>TRBV24-1|TRBD2
CATSDHPGGEQYF
>TRBV5-1|NA
CASSLDGSLNEQFF
>TRBV27|NA
CASSRLTGTTYGYTF
>TRBV27|TRBD2
CASSLGTNLGEQYF
>TRBV5-1|NA
CASSLIGRTRWTEAFF
>TRBV9|NA
CASSHTGFEQYF
>TRBV15|TRBD2
CATSSRGLTDTQYF
>TRBV18|NA
CASSPSRNYNEQFF
>TRBV5-6|TRBD1
CASSLGDSFTNEQYF
>TRBV2|NA
CASSSGTGAWEQYF
>TRBV4-1|NA
CASSPREVRSNQPQHF
>TRBV4-1|NA
CASSLSGTVSYEQYF
>TRBV24-1|NA
CATSEGAYNEQFF
>TRBV5-6|NA
CASSPDLTPVQETQYF
>TRBV20-1|NA
CSARTPGWTEAFF
>TRBV4-3|TRBD2
CASSQEGGLGYSYEQYF
>TRBV7-9|NA
CASSLGPTSDETQYF
>TRBV30|NA
CAWSLHYEQYF
>TRBV2|TRBD1
CASSVGTGNYEQYF
>TRBV2|TRBD1
CASSESGQGFLYGYTF
>TRBV20-1|NA
CSARTGYSNQPQHF
>TRBV4-3|NA
CDSSQDLDRPYNEQFF
>TRBV9|NA
CASSVAGAGSGELFF
>TRBV29-1|TRBD1
CSVRGRQGGTEAFF
>TRBV7-3|NA
CASSLVGTITDTQYF
>TRBV7-2|NA
CASSTSDSLYGYTF
>TRBV20-1|NA
CSALRRDSNQPQHF